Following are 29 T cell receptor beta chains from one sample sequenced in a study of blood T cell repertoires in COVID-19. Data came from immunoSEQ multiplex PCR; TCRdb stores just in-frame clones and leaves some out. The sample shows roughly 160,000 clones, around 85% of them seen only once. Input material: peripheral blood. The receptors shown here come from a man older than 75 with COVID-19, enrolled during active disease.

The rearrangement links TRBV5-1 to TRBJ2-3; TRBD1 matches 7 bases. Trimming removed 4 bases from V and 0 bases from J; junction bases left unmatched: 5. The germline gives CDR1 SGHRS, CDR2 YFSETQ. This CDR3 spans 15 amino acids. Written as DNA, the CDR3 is TGCGCCAGCAGCCTCAACAGGGGTAGCACAGATACGCAGTATTTT. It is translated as CASSLNRGSTDTQYF.

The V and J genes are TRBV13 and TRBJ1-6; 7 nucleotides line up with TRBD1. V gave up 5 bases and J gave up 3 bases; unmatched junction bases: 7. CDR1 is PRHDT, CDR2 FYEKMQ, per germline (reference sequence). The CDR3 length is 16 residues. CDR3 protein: CASSLQGTSYNSPLHF. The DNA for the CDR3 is TGTGCCAGCAGCCTACAGGGGACAAGCTATAATTCACCCCTCCACTTT. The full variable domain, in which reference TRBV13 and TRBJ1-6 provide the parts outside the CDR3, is AAGVIQSPRHLIKEKRETATLKCYPIPRHDTVYWYQQGPGQDPQFLISFYEKMQSDKGSIPDRFSAQQFSDYHSELNMSSLELGDSALYFCASSLQGTSYNSPLHFGNGTRLTVT.

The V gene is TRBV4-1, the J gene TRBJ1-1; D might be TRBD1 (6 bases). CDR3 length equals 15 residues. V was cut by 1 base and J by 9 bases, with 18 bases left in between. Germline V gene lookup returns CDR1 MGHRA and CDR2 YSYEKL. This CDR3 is CASSQVNRADPKAFF. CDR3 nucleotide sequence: TGCGCCAGCAGCCAAGTGAACAGGGCAGACCCTAAAGCTTTCTTT.

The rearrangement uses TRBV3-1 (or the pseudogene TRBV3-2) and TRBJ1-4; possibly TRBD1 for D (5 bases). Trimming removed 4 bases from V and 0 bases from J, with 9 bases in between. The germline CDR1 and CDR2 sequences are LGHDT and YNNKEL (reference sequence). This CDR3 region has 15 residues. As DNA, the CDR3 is TGTGCCAGCAGCCTCCGGGGGTCAACTAATGAAAAACTGTTTTTT. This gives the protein CASSLRGSTNEKLFF.

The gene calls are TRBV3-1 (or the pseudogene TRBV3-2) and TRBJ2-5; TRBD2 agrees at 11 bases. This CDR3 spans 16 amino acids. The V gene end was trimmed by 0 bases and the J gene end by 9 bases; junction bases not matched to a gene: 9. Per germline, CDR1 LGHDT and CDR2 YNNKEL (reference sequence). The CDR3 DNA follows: TGTGCCAGCAGCCAAGACTGGAATAGCGGGGGGGAGGCCCAGTACTTC. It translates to CASSQDWNSGGEAQYF.

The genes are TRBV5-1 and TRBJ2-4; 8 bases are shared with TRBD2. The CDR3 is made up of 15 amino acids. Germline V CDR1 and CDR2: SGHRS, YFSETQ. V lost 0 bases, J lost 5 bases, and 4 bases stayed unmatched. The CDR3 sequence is CASSLDGGAENIQYF. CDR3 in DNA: TGCGCCAGCAGCTTGGACGGGGGGGCTGAAAACATTCAGTACTTC.

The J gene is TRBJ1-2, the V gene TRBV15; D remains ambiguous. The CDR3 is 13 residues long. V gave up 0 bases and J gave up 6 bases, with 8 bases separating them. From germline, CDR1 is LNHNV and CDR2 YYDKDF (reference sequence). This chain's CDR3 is CATSRDGLNGYTF. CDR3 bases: TGTGCCACCAGCAGAGATGGTCTAAATGGCTACACCTTC. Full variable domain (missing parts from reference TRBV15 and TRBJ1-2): DAMVIQNPRYQVTQFGKPVTLSCSQTLNHNVMYWYQQKSSQAPKLLFHYYDKDFNNEADTPDNFQSRRPNTSFCFLDIRSPGLGDTAMYLCATSRDGLNGYTFGSGTRLTVV.

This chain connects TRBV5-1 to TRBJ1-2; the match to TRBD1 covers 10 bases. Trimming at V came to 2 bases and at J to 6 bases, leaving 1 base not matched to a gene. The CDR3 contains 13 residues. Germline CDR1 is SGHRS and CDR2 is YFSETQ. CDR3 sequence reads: CASSFGTGDGYTF. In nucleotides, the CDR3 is TGCGCCAGCAGCTTCGGGACAGGGGATGGCTACACCTTC.

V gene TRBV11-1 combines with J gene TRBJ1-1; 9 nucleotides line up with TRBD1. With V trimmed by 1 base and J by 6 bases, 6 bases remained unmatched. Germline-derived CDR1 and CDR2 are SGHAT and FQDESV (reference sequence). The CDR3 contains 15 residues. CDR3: CASSLESRDRAEAFF. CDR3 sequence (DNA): TGTGCCAGCAGCTTAGAGAGCAGGGACAGGGCTGAAGCTTTCTTT. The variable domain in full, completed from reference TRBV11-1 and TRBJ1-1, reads EAEVAQSPRYKITEKSQAVAFWCDPISGHATLYWYRQILGQGPELLVQFQDESVVDDSQLPKDRFSAERLKGVDSTLKIQPAELGDSAMYLCASSLESRDRAEAFFGQGTRLTVV.

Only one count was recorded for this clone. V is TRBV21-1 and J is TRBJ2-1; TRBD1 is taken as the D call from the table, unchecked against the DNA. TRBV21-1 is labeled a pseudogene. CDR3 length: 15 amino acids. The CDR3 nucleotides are TGTGCCAGCAGATGGGACAGGGGGCTAGTCAATGAGCAGTTCTTC. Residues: CASRWDRGLVNEQFF.

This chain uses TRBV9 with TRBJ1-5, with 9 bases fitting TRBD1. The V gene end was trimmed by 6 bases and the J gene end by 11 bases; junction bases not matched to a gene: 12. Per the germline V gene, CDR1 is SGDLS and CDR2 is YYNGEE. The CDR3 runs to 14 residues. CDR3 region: CASTLGQGSWAQHF. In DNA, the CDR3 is TGTGCCAGCACTCTTGGACAGGGGTCATGGGCCCAGCATTTT.

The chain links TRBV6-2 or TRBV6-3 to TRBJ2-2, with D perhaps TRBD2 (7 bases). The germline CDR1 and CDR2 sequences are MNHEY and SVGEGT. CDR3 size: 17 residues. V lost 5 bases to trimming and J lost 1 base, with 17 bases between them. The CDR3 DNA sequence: TGTGCCAGCAGTACCTACAGGGCTAGCGGGAACACCGGGGAGCTGTTTTTT. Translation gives CASSTYRASGNTGELFF.

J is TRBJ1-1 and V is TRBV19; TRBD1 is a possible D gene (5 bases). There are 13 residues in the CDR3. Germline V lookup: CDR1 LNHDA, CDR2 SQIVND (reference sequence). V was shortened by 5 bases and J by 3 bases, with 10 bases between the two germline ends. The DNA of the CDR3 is TGTGCCAGTAGTTTGGGCAGGGACACTGAAGCTTTCTTT. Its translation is CASSLGRDTEAFF.

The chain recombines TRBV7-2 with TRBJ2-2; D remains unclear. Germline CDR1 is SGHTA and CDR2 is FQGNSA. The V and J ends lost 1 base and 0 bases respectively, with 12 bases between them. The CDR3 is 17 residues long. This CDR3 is CASSLEPVNSNTGELFF. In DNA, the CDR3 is TGTGCCAGCAGCTTAGAACCCGTGAACTCGAACACCGGGGAGCTGTTTTTT. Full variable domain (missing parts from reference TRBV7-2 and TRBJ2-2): GAGVSQSPSNKVTEKGKDVELRCDPISGHTALYWYRQSLGQGLEFLIYFQGNSAPDKSGLPSDRFSAERTGGSVSTLTIQRTQQEDSAVYLCASSLEPVNSNTGELFFGEGSRLTVL.

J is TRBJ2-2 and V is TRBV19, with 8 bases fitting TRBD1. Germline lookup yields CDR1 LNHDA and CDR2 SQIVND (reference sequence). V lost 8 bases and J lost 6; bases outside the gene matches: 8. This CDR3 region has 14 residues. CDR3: CASSHRGFPGELFF. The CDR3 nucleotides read TGTGCCAGTTCCCACAGGGGGTTTCCCGGGGAGCTGTTTTTT. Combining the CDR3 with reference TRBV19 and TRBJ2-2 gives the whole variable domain DGGITQSPKYLFRKEGQNVTLSCEQNLNHDAMYWYRQDPGQGLRLIYYSQIVNDFQKGDIAEGYSVSREKKESFPLTVTSAQKNPTAFYLCASSHRGFPGELFFGEGSRLTVL.

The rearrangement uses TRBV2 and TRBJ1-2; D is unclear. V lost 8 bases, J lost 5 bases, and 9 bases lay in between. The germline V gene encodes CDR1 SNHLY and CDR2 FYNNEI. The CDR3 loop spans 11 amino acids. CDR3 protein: CASDLTYGYTF. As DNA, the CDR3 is TGTGCCAGCGACCTGACTTATGGCTACACCTTC.

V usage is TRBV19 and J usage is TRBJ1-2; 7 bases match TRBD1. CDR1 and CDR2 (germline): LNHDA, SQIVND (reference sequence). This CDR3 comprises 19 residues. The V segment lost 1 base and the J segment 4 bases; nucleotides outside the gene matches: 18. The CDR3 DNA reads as TGTGCCAGTAGTATAGTAGGGGTTGACAGGGCTCCCCGTGGCTATGGCTACACCTTC. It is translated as CASSIVGVDRAPRGYGYTF.

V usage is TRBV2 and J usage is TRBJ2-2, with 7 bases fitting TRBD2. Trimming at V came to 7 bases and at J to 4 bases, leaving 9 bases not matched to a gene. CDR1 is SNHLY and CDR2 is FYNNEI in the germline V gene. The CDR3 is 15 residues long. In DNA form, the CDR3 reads TGTGCCAGCACCCGGCAGGCTAGCGGCACCGGGGAGCTGTTTTTT. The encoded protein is CASTRQASGTGELFF.

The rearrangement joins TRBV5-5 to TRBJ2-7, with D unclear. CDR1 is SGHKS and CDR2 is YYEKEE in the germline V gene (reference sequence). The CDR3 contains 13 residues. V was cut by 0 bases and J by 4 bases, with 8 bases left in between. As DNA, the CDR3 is TGTGCCAGCAGCTTGGCGGTTCGGTACGAGCAGTACTTC. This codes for CASSLAVRYEQYF.

The CDR3 nucleotides are TGTGCCAGCACCGCCACAGGGGGGAATCAGCCCCAGCATTTT. It encodes CASTATGGNQPQHF. The chain uses TRBV6-5 and TRBJ1-5, with TRBD1 matching over 8 bases. This CDR3 spans 14 amino acids. Germline CDR1 is MNHEY and CDR2 is SVGAGI. J gave up 4 bases and V 7 bases, and 6 bases lay outside the gene matches.

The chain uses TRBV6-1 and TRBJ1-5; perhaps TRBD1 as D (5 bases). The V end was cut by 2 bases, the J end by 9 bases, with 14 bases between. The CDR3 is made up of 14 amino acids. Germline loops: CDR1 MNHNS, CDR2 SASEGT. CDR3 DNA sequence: TGTGCCAGCAGTGAACCACGACAGTATCGGCCCCAGCATTTT. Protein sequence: CASSEPRQYRPQHF.

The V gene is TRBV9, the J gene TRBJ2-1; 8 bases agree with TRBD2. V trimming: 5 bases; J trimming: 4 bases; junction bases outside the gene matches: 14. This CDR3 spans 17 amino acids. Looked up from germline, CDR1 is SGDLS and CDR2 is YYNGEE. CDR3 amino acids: CASSPDPGGAGYNEQFF. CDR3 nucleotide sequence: TGTGCCAGCAGTCCAGACCCCGGGGGGGCCGGGTACAATGAGCAGTTCTTC. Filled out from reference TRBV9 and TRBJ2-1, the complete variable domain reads DSGVTQTPKHLITATGQRVTLRCSPRSGDLSVYWYQQSLDQGLQFLIQYYNGEERAKGNILERFSAQQFPDLHSELNLSSLELGDSALYFCASSPDPGGAGYNEQFFGPGTRLTVL.

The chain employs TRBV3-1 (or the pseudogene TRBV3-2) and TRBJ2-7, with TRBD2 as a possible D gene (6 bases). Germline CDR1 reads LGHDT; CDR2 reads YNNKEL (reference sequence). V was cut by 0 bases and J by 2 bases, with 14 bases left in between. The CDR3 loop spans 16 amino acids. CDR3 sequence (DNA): TGTGCCAGCAGCCAAGAGACGGGGACTTTAACCTACGAGCAGTACTTC. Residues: CASSQETGTLTYEQYF.

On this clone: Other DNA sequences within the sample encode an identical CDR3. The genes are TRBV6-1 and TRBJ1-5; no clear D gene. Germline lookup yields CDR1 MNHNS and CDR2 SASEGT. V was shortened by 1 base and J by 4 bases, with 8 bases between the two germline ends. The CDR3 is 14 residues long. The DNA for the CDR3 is TGTGCCAGCAGTGAAGGGCAGTTAAATCAGCCCCAGCATTTT. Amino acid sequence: CASSEGQLNQPQHF.

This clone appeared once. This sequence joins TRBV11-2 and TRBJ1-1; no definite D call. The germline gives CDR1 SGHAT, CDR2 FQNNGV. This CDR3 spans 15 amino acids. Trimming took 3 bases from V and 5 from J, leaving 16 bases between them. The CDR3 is CASSFFPGMRTEAFF. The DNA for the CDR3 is TGTGCCAGCAGCTTCTTTCCGGGAATGAGAACTGAAGCTTTCTTT.

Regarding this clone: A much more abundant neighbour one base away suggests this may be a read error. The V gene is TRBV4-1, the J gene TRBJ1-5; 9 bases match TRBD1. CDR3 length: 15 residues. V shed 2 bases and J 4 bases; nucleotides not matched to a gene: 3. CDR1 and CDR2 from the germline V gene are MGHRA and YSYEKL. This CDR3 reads CASSQPGQGNQPQHF. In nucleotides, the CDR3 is TGCGCCAGCAGCCAACCGGGACAGGGAAATCAGCCCCAGCATTTT.

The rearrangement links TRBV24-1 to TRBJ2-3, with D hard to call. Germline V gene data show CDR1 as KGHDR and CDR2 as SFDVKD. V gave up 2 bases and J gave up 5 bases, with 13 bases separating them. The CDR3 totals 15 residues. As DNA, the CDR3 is TGTGCCACCAGTGATTCTCGACAATATCAAGATACGCAGTATTTT. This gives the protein CATSDSRQYQDTQYF.

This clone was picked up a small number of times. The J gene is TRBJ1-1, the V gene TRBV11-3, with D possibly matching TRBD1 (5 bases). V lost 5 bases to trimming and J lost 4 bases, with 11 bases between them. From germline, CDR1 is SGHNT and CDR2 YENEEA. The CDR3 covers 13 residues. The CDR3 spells CASSGGAPTEAFF. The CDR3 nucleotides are TGTGCCAGCAGCGGCGGGGCTCCCACTGAAGCTTTCTTT.

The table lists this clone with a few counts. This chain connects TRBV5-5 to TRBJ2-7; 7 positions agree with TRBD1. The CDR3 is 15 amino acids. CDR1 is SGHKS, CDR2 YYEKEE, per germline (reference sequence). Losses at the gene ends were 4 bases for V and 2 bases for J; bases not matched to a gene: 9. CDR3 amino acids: CASSPRTGPPYEQYF. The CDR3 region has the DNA TGTGCCAGCAGCCCCAGGACAGGTCCCCCCTACGAGCAGTACTTC.